This T cell receptor beta chain was identified in a study of T-cell memory formation after mild COVID-19. This clonotype was observed a handful of times. TCRdb reanalysed the 5' RACE reads using MiXCR and keeps one entry per CDR3 protein. In the table there are 550,000 to 700,000 distinct CDR3 sequences, under 20% of which are singletons. CDR1 SGHDN and CDR2 FVKESK come from the germline V gene. The CDR3 spans 11 residues. The V segment lost 1 base and the J segment 12 bases; nucleotides outside the gene matches: 3. The receptor's source is an adult woman who had mild COVID-19 (a few samples of this study predate the infection). Cell type and time point are not known. Sequencing input: PBMCs or a T cell subset sorted from them (not recorded which). This rearrangement joins TRBV14 to TRBJ2-7, with TRBD1 matching 7 bases. The CDR3 sequence is CASSQGQGRYF. Written as DNA, the CDR3 is TGTGCCAGCAGCCAAGGACAGGGCCGGTACTTC.